Sequencing of this T cell receptor beta chain was carried out in a study of post-analysis software for immune sequencing data. Prepared libraries of TCR beta cDNA carried unique molecular identifiers. TCRdb redid the calling of the PCR reads with MiXCR, one entry per CDR3 protein. Among 700,000 to 900,000 distinct CDR3 sequences, about half were seen once, and the ten largest hold 4.9%. The CDR3 contains 13 residues. Germline V CDR1 and CDR2: MNHEY, SMNVEV (reference sequence). Turning to this clonotype: Its antigen remains unidentified.

General study points: Roughly five TRBV segments were significantly more frequent in patients than in controls. TRBV5-6, TRBV5-1 and TRBV20-1 were among these segments.

The rearrangement joins TRBV27 to TRBJ2-5; 9 nucleotides align to TRBD2. The better agreement between TRBJ2-7 and the DNA end casts doubt on the J call. Sequencing was done on a sample of blood. This receptor was taken from a girl under 18 with multiple sclerosis. CDR3 coding DNA: TGTGCCAGCGGGCCGGCGGGAGGGTACGAGCAGTACTTC. It yields the protein CASGPAGGYEQYF.